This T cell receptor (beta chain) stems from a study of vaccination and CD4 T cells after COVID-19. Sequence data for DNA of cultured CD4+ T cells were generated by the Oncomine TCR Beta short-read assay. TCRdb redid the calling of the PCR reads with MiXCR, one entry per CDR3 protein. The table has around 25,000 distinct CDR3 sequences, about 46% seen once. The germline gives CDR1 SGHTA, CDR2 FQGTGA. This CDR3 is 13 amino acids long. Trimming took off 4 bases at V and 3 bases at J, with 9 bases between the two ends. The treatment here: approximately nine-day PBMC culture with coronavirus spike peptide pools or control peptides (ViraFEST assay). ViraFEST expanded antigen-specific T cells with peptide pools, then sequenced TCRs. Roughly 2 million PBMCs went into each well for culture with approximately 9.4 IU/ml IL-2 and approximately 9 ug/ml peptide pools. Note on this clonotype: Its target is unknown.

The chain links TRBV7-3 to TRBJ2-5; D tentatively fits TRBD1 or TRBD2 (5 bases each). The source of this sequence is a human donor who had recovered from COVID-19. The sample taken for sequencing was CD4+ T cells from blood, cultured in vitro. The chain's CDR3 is CASSSGPKETQYF. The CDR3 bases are TGTGCCAGCAGCTCGGGGCCTAAAGAGACCCAGTACTTC.